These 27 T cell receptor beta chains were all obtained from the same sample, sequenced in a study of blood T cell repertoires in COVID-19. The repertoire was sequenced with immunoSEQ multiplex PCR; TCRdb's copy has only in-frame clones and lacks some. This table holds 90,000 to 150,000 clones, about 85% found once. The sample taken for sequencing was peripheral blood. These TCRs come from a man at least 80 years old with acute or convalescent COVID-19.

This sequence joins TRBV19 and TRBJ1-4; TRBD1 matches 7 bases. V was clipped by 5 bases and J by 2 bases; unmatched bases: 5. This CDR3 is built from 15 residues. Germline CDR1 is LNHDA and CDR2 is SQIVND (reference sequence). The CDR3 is CASSLRQGTNEKLFF. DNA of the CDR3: TGTGCCAGTAGTCTCCGACAGGGCACTAATGAAAAACTGTTTTTT.

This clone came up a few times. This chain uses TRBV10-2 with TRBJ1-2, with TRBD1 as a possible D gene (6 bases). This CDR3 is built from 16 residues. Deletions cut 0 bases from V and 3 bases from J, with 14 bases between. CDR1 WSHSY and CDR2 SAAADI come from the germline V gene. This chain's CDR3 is CASSESGATRDYGYTF. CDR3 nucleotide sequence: TGCGCCAGCAGTGAGTCGGGGGCCACCCGGGACTATGGCTACACCTTC.

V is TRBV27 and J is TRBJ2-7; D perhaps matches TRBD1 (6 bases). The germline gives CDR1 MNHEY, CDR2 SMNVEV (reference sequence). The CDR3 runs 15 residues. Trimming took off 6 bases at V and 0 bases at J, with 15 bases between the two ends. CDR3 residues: CASRQSTGLSYEQYF. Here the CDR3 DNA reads TGTGCCAGCAGACAATCGACAGGCCTCTCCTACGAGCAGTACTTC.

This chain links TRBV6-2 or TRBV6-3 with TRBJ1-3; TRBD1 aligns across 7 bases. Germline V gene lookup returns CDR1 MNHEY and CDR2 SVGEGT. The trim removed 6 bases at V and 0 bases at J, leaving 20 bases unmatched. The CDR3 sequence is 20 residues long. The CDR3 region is CASRYNRDRSLVDSGNTIYF. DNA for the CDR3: TGTGCCAGCAGATACAACCGGGACAGAAGCCTAGTAGACTCTGGAAACACCATATATTTT.

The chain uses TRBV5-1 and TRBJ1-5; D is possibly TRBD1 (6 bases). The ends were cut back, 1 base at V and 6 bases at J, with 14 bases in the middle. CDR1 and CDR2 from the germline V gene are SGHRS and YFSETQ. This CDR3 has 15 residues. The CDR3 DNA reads TGCGCCAGCAGCTTGAAAGGGGGTCAGGGTCAGCCCCAGCATTTT. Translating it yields CASSLKGGQGQPQHF. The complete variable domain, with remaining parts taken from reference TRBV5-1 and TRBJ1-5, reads KAGVTQTPRYLIKTRGQQVTLSCSPISGHRSVSWYQQTPGQGLQFLFEYFSETQRNKGNFPGRFSGRQFSNSRSEMNVSTLELGDSALYLCASSLKGGQGQPQHFGDGTRLSIL.

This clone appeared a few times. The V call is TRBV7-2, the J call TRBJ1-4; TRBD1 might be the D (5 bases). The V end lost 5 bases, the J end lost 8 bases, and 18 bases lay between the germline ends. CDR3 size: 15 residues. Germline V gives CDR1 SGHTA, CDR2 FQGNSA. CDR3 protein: CASSPAAGRREKLFF. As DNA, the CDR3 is TGTGCCAGCAGCCCAGCAGCGGGGCGCCGGGAAAAACTGTTTTTT.

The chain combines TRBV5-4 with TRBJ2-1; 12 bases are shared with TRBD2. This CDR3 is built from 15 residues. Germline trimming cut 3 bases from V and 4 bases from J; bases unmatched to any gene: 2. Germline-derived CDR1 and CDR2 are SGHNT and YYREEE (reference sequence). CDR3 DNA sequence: TGTGCCAGCAGCTCTAGCGGGGGGGGTTACAATGAGCAGTTCTTC. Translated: CASSSSGGGYNEQFF.

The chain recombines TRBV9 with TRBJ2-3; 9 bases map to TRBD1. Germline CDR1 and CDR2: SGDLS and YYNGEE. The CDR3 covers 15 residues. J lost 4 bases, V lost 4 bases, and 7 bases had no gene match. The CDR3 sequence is CASSPWDRAADTQYF. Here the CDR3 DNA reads TGTGCCAGCAGCCCTTGGGACAGGGCCGCAGATACGCAGTATTTT.

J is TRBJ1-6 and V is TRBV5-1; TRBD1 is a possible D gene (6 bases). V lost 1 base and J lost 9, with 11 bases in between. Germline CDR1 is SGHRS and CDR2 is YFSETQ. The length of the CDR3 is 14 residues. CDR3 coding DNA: TGCGCCAGCAGCTTGAAACAGGGTGGTTCACCCCTCCACTTT. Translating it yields CASSLKQGGSPLHF.

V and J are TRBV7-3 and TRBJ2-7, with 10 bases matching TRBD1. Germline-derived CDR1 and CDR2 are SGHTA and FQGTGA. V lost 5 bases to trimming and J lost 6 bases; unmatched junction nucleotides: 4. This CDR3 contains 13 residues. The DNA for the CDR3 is TGTGCCAGCAGCAGGACAGGGGGAAGCGAGCAGTACTTC. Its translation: CASSRTGGSEQYF.

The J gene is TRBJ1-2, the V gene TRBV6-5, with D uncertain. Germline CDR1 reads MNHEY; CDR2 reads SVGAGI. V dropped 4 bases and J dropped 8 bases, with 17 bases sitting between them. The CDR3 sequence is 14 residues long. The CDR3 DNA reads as TGTGCCAGCAGTTCCCCCGAACTCTTGGTGGGCTACACCTTC. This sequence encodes CASSSPELLVGYTF.

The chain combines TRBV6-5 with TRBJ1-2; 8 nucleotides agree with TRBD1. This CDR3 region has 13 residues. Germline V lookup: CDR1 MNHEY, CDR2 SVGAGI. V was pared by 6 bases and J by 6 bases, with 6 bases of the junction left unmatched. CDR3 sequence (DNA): TGTGCCAGCAGACAAACAGGGGGGGATGGCTACACCTTC. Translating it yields CASRQTGGDGYTF.

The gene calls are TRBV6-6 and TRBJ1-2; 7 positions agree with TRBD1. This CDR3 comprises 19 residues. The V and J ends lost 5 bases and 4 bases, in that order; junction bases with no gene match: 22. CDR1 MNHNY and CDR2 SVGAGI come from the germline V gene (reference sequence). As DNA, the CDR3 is TGTGCCAGCAGTCCGCCCACCGGGACAGTGGTTCCAGGGTCCTATGGCTACACCTTC. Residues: CASSPPTGTVVPGSYGYTF.

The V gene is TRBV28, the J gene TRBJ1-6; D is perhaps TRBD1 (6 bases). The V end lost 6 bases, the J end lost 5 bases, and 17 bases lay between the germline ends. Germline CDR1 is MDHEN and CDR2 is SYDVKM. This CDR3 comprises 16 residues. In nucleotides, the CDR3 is TGTGCCAGCAGCCCTTTGGGGGCGGGGGATAATTCACCCCTCCACTTT. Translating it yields CASSPLGAGDNSPLHF.

The CDR3 here is CASSVAQGNSPLHF. The CDR3 DNA sequence: TGTGCCAGCAGTGTAGCGCAGGGGAATTCACCCCTCCACTTT. The rearrangement links TRBV2 to TRBJ1-6; D may be TRBD1 (6 bases). CDR3 length equals 14 residues. Between the trimmed V and J ends, which lost 4 bases and 7 bases, there was a span of 11 bases. The germline V gene has CDR1 SNHLY and CDR2 FYNNEI.

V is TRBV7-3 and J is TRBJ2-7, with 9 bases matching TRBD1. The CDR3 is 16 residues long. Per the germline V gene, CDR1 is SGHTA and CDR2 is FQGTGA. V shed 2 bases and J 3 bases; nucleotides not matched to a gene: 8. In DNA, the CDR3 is TGTGCCAGCAGCTTAGGCCCGGGACAGGGCATCTACGAGCAGTACTTC. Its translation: CASSLGPGQGIYEQYF.

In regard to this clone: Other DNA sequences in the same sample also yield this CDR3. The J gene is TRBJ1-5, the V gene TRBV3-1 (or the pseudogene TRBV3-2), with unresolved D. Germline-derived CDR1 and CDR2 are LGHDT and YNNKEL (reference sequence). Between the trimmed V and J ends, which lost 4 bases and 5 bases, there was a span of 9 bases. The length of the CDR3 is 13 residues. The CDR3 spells CASSLRGDQPQHF. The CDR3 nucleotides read TGTGCCAGCAGCCTACGAGGAGATCAGCCCCAGCATTTT.

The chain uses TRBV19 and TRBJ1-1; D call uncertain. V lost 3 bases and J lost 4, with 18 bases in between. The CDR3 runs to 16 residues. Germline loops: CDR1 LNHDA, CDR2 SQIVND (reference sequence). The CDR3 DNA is TGTGCCAGTAGTATCCTAGGGAGGGCGGGAGGCACTGAAGCTTTCTTT. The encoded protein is CASSILGRAGGTEAFF.

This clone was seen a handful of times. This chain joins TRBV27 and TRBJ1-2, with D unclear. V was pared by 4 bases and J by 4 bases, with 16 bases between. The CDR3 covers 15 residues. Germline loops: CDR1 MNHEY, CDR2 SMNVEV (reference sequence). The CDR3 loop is CASSSGSPEVYGYTF. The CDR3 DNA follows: TGTGCCAGCAGTTCGGGAAGCCCGGAGGTCTATGGCTACACCTTC.

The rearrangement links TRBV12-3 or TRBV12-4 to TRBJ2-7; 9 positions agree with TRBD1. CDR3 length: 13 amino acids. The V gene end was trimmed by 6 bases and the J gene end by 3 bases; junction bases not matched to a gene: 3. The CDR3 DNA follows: TGTGCCAGCAGCCGGGGACAGGGCTACGAGCAGTACTTC. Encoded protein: CASSRGQGYEQYF.

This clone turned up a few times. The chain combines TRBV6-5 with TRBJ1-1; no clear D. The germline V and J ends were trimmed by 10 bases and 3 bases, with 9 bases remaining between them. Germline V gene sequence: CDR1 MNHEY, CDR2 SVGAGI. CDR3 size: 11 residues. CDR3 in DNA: TGTGCCACGGAGAGGGACACTGAAGCTTTCTTT. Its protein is CATERDTEAFF.

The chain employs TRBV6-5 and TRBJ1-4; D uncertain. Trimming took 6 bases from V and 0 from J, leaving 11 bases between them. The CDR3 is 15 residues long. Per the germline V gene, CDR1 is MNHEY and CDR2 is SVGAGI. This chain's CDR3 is CASRLDTSTNEKLFF. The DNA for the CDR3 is TGTGCCAGCAGACTTGACACTTCAACTAATGAAAAACTGTTTTTT.

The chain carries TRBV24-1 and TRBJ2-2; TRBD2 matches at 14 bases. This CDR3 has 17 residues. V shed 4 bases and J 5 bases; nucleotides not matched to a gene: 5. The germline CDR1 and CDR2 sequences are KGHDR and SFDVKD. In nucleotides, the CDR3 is TGTGCCACCAGTGACCGGACTAGCGGGAGGAGGACCGGGGAGCTGTTTTTT. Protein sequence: CATSDRTSGRRTGELFF.

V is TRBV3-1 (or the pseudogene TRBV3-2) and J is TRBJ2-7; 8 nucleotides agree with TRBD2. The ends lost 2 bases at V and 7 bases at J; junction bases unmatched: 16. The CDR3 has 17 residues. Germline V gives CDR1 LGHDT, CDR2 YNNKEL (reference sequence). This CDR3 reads CASSQSLSSGSPEEQYF. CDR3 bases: TGTGCCAGCAGCCAATCTTTGTCAAGCGGGAGTCCTGAGGAGCAGTACTTC.

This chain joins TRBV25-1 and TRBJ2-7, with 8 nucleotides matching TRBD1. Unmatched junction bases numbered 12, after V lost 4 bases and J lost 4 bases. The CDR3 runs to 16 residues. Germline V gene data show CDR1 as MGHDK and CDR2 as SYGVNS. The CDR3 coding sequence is TGTGCCAGCAGTGGAAGGACAGGGCCCCTAACGTACGAGCAGTACTTC. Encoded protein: CASSGRTGPLTYEQYF.

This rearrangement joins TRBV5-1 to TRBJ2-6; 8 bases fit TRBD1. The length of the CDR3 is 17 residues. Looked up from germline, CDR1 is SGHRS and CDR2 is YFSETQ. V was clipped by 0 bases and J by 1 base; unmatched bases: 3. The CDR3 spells CASSLAGGRSGANVLTF. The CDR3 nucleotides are TGCGCCAGCAGCTTGGCAGGGGGCAGGTCTGGGGCCAACGTCCTGACTTTC.

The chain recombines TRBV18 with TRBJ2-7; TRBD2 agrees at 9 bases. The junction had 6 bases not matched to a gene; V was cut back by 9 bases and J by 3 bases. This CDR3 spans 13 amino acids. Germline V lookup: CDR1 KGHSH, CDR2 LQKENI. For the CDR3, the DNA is TGTGCCAGTTCAATAGCGGGGGACTACGAGCAGTACTTC. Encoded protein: CASSIAGDYEQYF.